The 20 T cell receptor beta chains listed next were all sequenced from one sample in a study of response to subunit inactivated influenza vaccine. In TCRdb, the RT-PCR reads were re-called with MiXCR into one record per CDR3 protein. The sample lists about 700,000 distinct CDR3 sequences, around 16% occurring once. The sample in question was PBMCs from blood, obtained approximately 12 days after vaccination. The receptors shown here come from a man aged 50-60 years who received an inactivated influenza vaccine.

The V gene is TRBV15, the J gene TRBJ2-3; 7 bases line up with TRBD2. This CDR3 comprises 16 residues. After removal of 0 bases from V and 1 base from J, the junction contained 4 bases not matched to a gene. In germline, CDR1 is LNHNV, CDR2 YYDKDF (reference sequence). The CDR3 sequence: CATSRDSGLGTDTQYF. The CDR3 DNA reads as TGTGCCACCAGCAGAGATAGTGGACTAGGCACAGATACGCAGTATTTT.

This sequence joins TRBV5-1 and TRBJ2-3; 7 nucleotides agree with TRBD1. The trim removed 0 bases at V and 6 bases at J, leaving 10 bases unmatched. CDR3 length equals 16 residues. The germline V gene has CDR1 SGHRS and CDR2 YFSETQ. CDR3 residues: CASSLGGFTGVDTQYF. DNA of the CDR3: TGCGCCAGCAGCTTGGGGGGTTTTACAGGGGTGGATACGCAGTATTTT.

This clonotype has more than one count but fewer than ten. The gene calls are TRBV10-3 and TRBJ1-1, with D maybe TRBD1 (6 bases). Germline V gene data show CDR1 as ENHRY and CDR2 as SYGVKD. Trimming pared 0 bases from V and 1 base from J, leaving 9 bases between. This CDR3 contains 15 residues. CDR3 sequence reads: CAISESKDRNTEAFF. DNA of the CDR3: TGTGCCATCAGTGAGTCGAAGGACAGGAACACTGAAGCTTTCTTT.

The J gene is TRBJ1-2, the V gene TRBV7-9; a weak D match, TRBD1 (6 bases). Germline V CDR1 and CDR2: SEHNR, FQNEAQ (reference sequence). V was cut by 4 bases and J by 5 bases, with 20 bases left in between. The CDR3 totals 16 residues. CDR3 nucleotide sequence: TGTGCCAGCAGCTGGAGGGGGACAAGAGATCAGTATGGCTACACCTTC. Translation: CASSWRGTRDQYGYTF.

This clonotype has at least ten counts. The chain combines TRBV12-3 or TRBV12-4 with TRBJ2-3; TRBD2 matches 13 bases. The CDR3 totals 16 residues. V lost 5 bases and J lost 1; bases outside the gene matches: 3. CDR3 protein: CASSRTSGSGTDTQYF. CDR3 in DNA: TGTGCCAGCAGTCGGACTAGCGGGAGCGGCACAGATACGCAGTATTTT.

Many counts were recorded for this clonotype. The V call is TRBV20-1, the J call TRBJ2-7; D is unresolved. This CDR3 spans 9 amino acids. V was cut by 3 bases and J by 5 bases, with 2 bases left in between. Germline V lookup: CDR1 DFQATT, CDR2 SNEGSKA (reference sequence). As DNA, the CDR3 is TGCAGTGCTAGCGACGAGCAGTACTTC. It is translated as CSASDEQYF.

The gene calls are TRBV10-3 and TRBJ2-3, with TRBD2 as a possible D gene (6 bases). Trimming left V 6 bases short and J 5 bases short, with 9 bases between. The CDR3 runs 12 residues. CDR1 is ENHRY, CDR2 SYGVKD, per germline. The CDR3 region is CAISGREDTQYF. The CDR3 DNA follows: TGTGCCATCAGCGGGAGAGAAGATACGCAGTATTTT.

This clonotype was counted a few times. CDR3 amino acids: CASSTVQGSYEQYF. CDR3 nucleotide sequence: TGTGCCAGCAGTACCGTACAGGGATCCTACGAGCAGTACTTC. This chain connects TRBV12-3 or TRBV12-4 to TRBJ2-7, with D possibly matching TRBD1 (6 bases). The V end was cut by 5 bases, the J end by 1 base, with 12 bases between. CDR3 size: 14 residues.

This sequence joins TRBV20-1 and TRBJ1-5; 9 nucleotides match TRBD1. V was pared by 4 bases and J by 9 bases, with 10 bases of the junction left unmatched. CDR1 and CDR2 (germline): DFQATT, SNEGSKA (reference sequence). This CDR3 has 14 residues. The CDR3 coding sequence is TGCAGTGCTACCTTGGACAGGGGACTAAGGCCCCAGCATTTT. It translates to CSATLDRGLRPQHF.

The chain employs TRBV2 and TRBJ2-7; D may correspond to TRBD1 or TRBD2 (5 bases each). The V gene lost 4 bases and the J gene lost 0 bases, with 13 bases spanning the gap. There are 15 residues in the CDR3. Germline CDR1 and CDR2: SNHLY and FYNNEI. DNA for the CDR3: TGTGCCAGCAGTGGGGACGGATCCTACTCCTACGAGCAGTACTTC. Translation gives CASSGDGSYSYEQYF.

The chain recombines TRBV10-1 with TRBJ2-5; TRBD2 might be the D (5 bases). The CDR3 length is 15 residues. Germline V gene lookup returns CDR1 WNHNN and CDR2 SYGVQD (reference sequence). The V end lost 2 bases, the J end lost 3 bases, and 13 bases lay between the germline ends. Here the CDR3 reads CASSEEGGGEETQYF. CDR3 bases: TGCGCCAGCAGTGAGGAAGGTGGAGGAGAAGAGACCCAGTACTTC.

The chain couples TRBV20-1 to TRBJ2-7, with D hard to call. Trimming took 0 bases from V and 7 from J, leaving 19 bases between them. CDR1 DFQATT and CDR2 SNEGSKA come from the germline V gene (reference sequence). This CDR3 spans 15 amino acids. This chain's CDR3 is CSARDLTASLGEQYF. CDR3 in DNA: TGCAGTGCTAGAGATCTGACGGCCAGCCTGGGGGAGCAGTACTTC.

The CDR3 DNA follows: TGTGCCAGCAGTTTAGAATCTTTGACAGTCTCCTACGAGCAGTACTTC. Translated, it gives CASSLESLTVSYEQYF. The rearrangement uses TRBV12-3 or TRBV12-4 and TRBJ2-7; weak D call: TRBD1 (5 bases). Between the trimmed V and J ends, which lost 1 base and 0 bases, there was a span of 13 bases. The CDR3 loop spans 16 amino acids.

In this sample, this clonotype turned up a few times. This chain uses TRBV6-1 with TRBJ1-6; possible D gene TRBD1, 5 bases. The V end lost 3 bases, the J end lost 10 bases, and 19 bases lay between the germline ends. The CDR3 sequence is 16 residues long. Looked up from germline, CDR1 is MNHNS and CDR2 is SASEGT. The CDR3: CASSDRGQGRGSPLHF. CDR3 sequence (DNA): TGTGCCAGCAGTGATCGCGGGCAGGGACGAGGGTCACCCCTCCACTTT.

This clonotype showed up just a few times. The chain joins TRBV30 to TRBJ2-5; D remains ambiguous. Germline assignment: CDR1 GTSNPN and CDR2 SVGIG (reference sequence). Between the trimmed V and J ends, which lost 1 base and 5 bases, there was a span of 5 bases. This CDR3 is built from 11 residues. The CDR3 here is CAWSGGETQYF. Written as DNA, the CDR3 is TGTGCCTGGAGTGGGGGTGAGACCCAGTACTTC.

The chain couples TRBV6-5 to TRBJ1-2, with a tentative D call TRBD1 (5 bases). Per germline, CDR1 MNHEY and CDR2 SVGAGI. This CDR3 comprises 14 residues. Trimming pared 4 bases from V and 8 bases from J, leaving 17 bases between. The CDR3 sequence is CASSSTGLMGGYTF. The CDR3 DNA sequence: TGTGCCAGCAGTTCGACGGGACTCATGGGAGGCTACACCTTC.

The chain is built from TRBV15 and TRBJ1-4; D is unclear. The germline CDR1 and CDR2 sequences are LNHNV and YYDKDF (reference sequence). The length of the CDR3 is 16 residues. V lost 5 bases and J 0 bases, leaving 13 bases between the germline ends. CDR3 residues: CATSRGPTATNEKLFF. The CDR3 nucleotides read TGTGCCACCAGCCGAGGACCCACTGCAACTAATGAAAAACTGTTTTTT.

This clonotype was recorded at least ten times. The J gene is TRBJ2-7, the V gene TRBV9; D is perhaps TRBD1 or TRBD2 (5 bases each). The CDR3 loop spans 13 amino acids. Trimming took off 4 bases at V and 3 bases at J, with 11 bases between the two ends. CDR1 and CDR2 from the germline V gene are SGDLS and YYNGEE. The CDR3 here is CASSPGLGYEQYF. In DNA form, the CDR3 reads TGTGCCAGCAGCCCGGGGCTGGGCTACGAGCAGTACTTC. Drawing the rest from reference TRBV9 and TRBJ2-7, the complete variable domain is DSGVTQTPKHLITATGQRVTLRCSPRSGDLSVYWYQQSLDQGLQFLIQYYNGEERAKGNILERFSAQQFPDLHSELNLSSLELGDSALYFCASSPGLGYEQYFGPGTRLTVT.

The CDR3 is CASSLVVGQGNGYTF. CDR3 bases: TGTGCCAGCAGCTTAGTAGTCGGCCAGGGGAATGGCTACACCTTC. The chain combines TRBV7-9 with TRBJ1-2; the D gene is possibly TRBD1 (6 bases). Germline V gene data show CDR1 as SEHNR and CDR2 as FQNEAQ (reference sequence). Trimming pared 1 base from V and 6 bases from J, leaving 15 bases between. The CDR3 has 15 amino acids.

This clonotype has only a few counts. J is TRBJ2-5 and V is TRBV5-1; 7 bases agree with TRBD1. The CDR3 is 15 residues long. CDR1 is SGHRS, CDR2 YFSETQ, per germline. V lost 1 base, J lost 1 base, and 4 bases stayed unmatched. Here the CDR3 reads CASSLWGQTQETQYF. The DNA for the CDR3 is TGCGCCAGCAGCTTGTGGGGACAGACCCAAGAGACCCAGTACTTC. The whole variable domain, filled in from reference TRBV5-1 and TRBJ2-5, reads KAGVTQTPRYLIKTRGQQVTLSCSPISGHRSVSWYQQTPGQGLQFLFEYFSETQRNKGNFPGRFSGRQFSNSRSEMNVSTLELGDSALYLCASSLWGQTQETQYFGPGTRLLVL.